The 32 T cell receptor beta chains in this list originate from one sample, sequenced in a study of T cells in Graves' hyperthyroidism and ophthalmopathy (dated by TCRdb to the late 2010s). Receptor libraries were prepared by multiplex PCR. The sequencing machine was an Illumina HiSeq 2000. The TCR beta CDR3 regions were amplified from RNA transcripts. For the first round of RT-PCR on the TCR CDR3, the HTBI primer set was used together with the Qiagen OneStep RT-PCR kit. TCRdb redid the processing of the public reads, applying fastp at Q25 and MiXCR, and retained in-frame beta chains. Under each unique CDR3 protein, matching rows form one entry showing the most common genes and DNA. The sample profile shows about 340,000 distinct CDR3 sequences; around 20% of them were found once. Around 45% of the sample comes from the top ten. Sequencing was carried out using blood. These receptors were taken from a woman aged 45-65 years with Graves' hyperthyroidism.

Ten or more counts support this clonotype. The CDR3: CSAPSTRGGSETQYF. The CDR3 DNA follows: TGCAGTGCTCCCTCTACCAGGGGGGGATCAGAGACCCAGTACTTC. The chain recombines TRBV20-1 with TRBJ2-5; either TRBD1 or TRBD2 may fit D (7 bases each). The CDR3 has 15 amino acids. Germline CDR1 reads DFQATT; CDR2 reads SNEGSKA (reference sequence). Trimming took off 5 bases at V and 4 bases at J, with 20 bases between the two ends.

This clonotype was seen only a few times. This chain joins TRBV9 and TRBJ2-3, with D possibly TRBD2 on 5 matching bases. Looked up from germline, CDR1 is SGDLS and CDR2 is YYNGEE. The CDR3 loop spans 16 amino acids. The V end lost 4 bases, the J end lost 5 bases, and 20 bases lay between the germline ends. The CDR3 bases are TGTGCCAGCAGCTTCGGCGGGTACAACCCCAGAGATACGCAGTATTTT. Its translation: CASSFGGYNPRDTQYF.

The sample holds many counts of this clonotype. This sequence joins TRBV2 and TRBJ2-5; D is perhaps TRBD1 (5 bases). The CDR3 length is 14 residues. V lost 7 bases and J lost 1, with 13 bases in between. The germline V gene encodes CDR1 SNHLY and CDR2 FYNNEI. The CDR3 DNA reads TGTGCCAGCATCCTGACAGTGGCCCAAGAGACCCAGTACTTC. This gives the protein CASILTVAQETQYF.

Points on this clonotype: A read error may be the cause here, since a much bigger clone is one base away. V usage is TRBV20-1 and J usage is TRBJ1-1; no definite D call. Trimming removed 5 bases from V and 3 bases from J, with 13 bases in between. The germline V gene has CDR1 DFQATT and CDR2 SNEGSKA (reference sequence). The CDR3 contains 13 residues. Here the CDR3 DNA reads TGCAGTGCTGCCATCAAGGCGGACACTGAAGCTTTCTTT. It translates to CSAAIKADTEAFF.

This clonotype appeared many times. The chain links TRBV7-9 to TRBJ1-2, with a possible D match to TRBD1 (5 bases). Per the germline V gene, CDR1 is SEHNR and CDR2 is FQNEAQ (reference sequence). V was shortened by 3 bases and J by 0 bases, with 11 bases between the two germline ends. This CDR3 region has 15 residues. The CDR3 spells CASSFGTLANYGYTF. DNA of the CDR3: TGTGCCAGCAGCTTTGGGACGTTAGCTAACTATGGCTACACCTTC.

This clonotype came up many times. The J gene is TRBJ1-4, the V gene TRBV6-6, with D perhaps matching TRBD1 (6 bases). Germline V CDR1 and CDR2: MNHNY, SVGAGI (reference sequence). The CDR3 sequence is 19 residues long. V lost 2 bases and J 5 bases, leaving 24 bases between the germline ends. The CDR3 DNA reads as TGTGCCAGCAGTTACGCTGGCACAACAAGGCAGGGGAAGAATGAAAAACTGTTTTTT. This sequence encodes CASSYAGTTRQGKNEKLFF.

Many counts were recorded for this clonotype. The V gene is TRBV28, the J gene TRBJ1-5; D is possibly TRBD1 (6 bases). The CDR3 has 15 residues. Germline CDR1 MDHEN, CDR2 SYDVKM. Deletions cut 2 bases from V and 1 base from J, with 9 bases between. The CDR3 sequence is CASSLPQGSNQPQHF. CDR3 nucleotide sequence: TGTGCCAGCAGTTTACCCCAGGGGAGCAATCAGCCCCAGCATTTT. Combining the CDR3 with reference TRBV28 and TRBJ1-5 gives the whole variable domain DVKVTQSSRYLVKRTGEKVFLECVQDMDHENMFWYRQDPGLGLRLIYFSYDVKMKEKGDIPEGYSVSREKKERFSLILESASTNQTSMYLCASSLPQGSNQPQHFGDGTRLSIL.

This chain links TRBV7-3 with TRBJ2-3; tentatively, D is TRBD2 (5 bases). V was pared by 2 bases and J by 0 bases, with 9 bases between. The CDR3 covers 15 residues. The germline CDR1 and CDR2 sequences are SGHTA and FQGTGA. The CDR3 protein is CASSLFAGSTDTQYF. CDR3 sequence (DNA): TGTGCCAGCAGCTTATTCGCGGGTAGCACAGATACGCAGTATTTT.

The chain joins TRBV9 to TRBJ1-2; D unresolved. CDR1 is SGDLS, CDR2 YYNGEE, per germline. The CDR3 totals 15 residues. Trimming removed 0 bases at V and 4 bases at J, with 13 bases between. CDR3 sequence reads: CASSVDANRIYGYTF. The CDR3 DNA sequence: TGTGCCAGCAGCGTAGATGCCAACCGAATCTATGGCTACACCTTC. The whole variable domain, remainder taken from reference TRBV9 and TRBJ1-2, is DSGVTQTPKHLITATGQRVTLRCSPRSGDLSVYWYQQSLDQGLQFLIQYYNGEERAKGNILERFSAQQFPDLHSELNLSSLELGDSALYFCASSVDANRIYGYTFGSGTRLTVV.

In this sample, this clonotype turned up many times. The chain couples TRBV28 to TRBJ1-4; D might be TRBD1 (5 bases). The CDR3 consists of 13 residues. V lost 8 bases to trimming and J lost 1 base, with 8 bases between them. Germline V gene data show CDR1 as MDHEN and CDR2 as SYDVKM. In nucleotides, the CDR3 is TGTGCCAGCGATGACAGAACTAATGAAAAACTGTTTTTT. Its protein product is CASDDRTNEKLFF.

V is TRBV29-1 and J is TRBJ1-2; 8 nucleotides align to TRBD1. The V segment lost 3 bases and the J segment 8 bases; nucleotides outside the gene matches: 5. This CDR3 has 12 amino acids. Germline V lookup: CDR1 SQVTM, CDR2 ANQGSEA. CDR3 protein: CSVDAAGGGYTF. DNA of the CDR3: TGCAGCGTTGATGCGGCAGGGGGCGGCTACACCTTC.

This clonotype has at least ten counts. This sequence joins TRBV20-1 and TRBJ2-1; 8 nucleotides match TRBD2. Germline lookup yields CDR1 DFQATT and CDR2 SNEGSKA (reference sequence). With 5 bases clipped from V and 4 bases from J, the junction kept 10 bases outside the gene matches. CDR3 length equals 15 residues. CDR3 protein: CSAPSWRGVYNEQFF. The CDR3 nucleotides are TGCAGTGCTCCCTCGTGGCGGGGGGTGTACAATGAGCAGTTCTTC.

In its sample, this clonotype was seen a few times. CDR3 protein: CASSRGGYTDTQYF. As DNA, the CDR3 is TGCGCCAGCAGCCGGGGAGGGTACACAGATACGCAGTATTTT. The rearrangement joins TRBV4-1 to TRBJ2-3; 7 positions agree with TRBD2. Looked up from germline, CDR1 is MGHRA and CDR2 is YSYEKL. The CDR3 is made up of 14 amino acids. The trim removed 4 bases at V and 2 bases at J, leaving 3 bases unmatched.

There are many counts of this clonotype. The V and J genes are TRBV20-1 and TRBJ2-5; tentatively, D is TRBD2 (5 bases). This CDR3 is built from 14 residues. V was pared by 1 base and J by 5 bases, with 14 bases between. Per the germline V gene, CDR1 is DFQATT and CDR2 is SNEGSKA (reference sequence). The CDR3 nucleotides read TGCAGTGCTAGAGCGGTCCGGGGTGTGGAGACCCAGTACTTC. Amino acids: CSARAVRGVETQYF.

This clonotype was recorded many times. The chain recombines TRBV5-1 with TRBJ1-6; perhaps TRBD1 as D (6 bases). CDR1 is SGHRS and CDR2 is YFSETQ in the germline V gene. The CDR3 runs to 15 residues. The V gene lost 4 bases and the J gene lost 7 bases, with 15 bases spanning the gap. CDR3 in DNA: TGCGCCAGCAGCGGCGGACAGACTACAAATTCACCCCTCCACTTT. This sequence encodes CASSGGQTTNSPLHF.

This clonotype has at least ten counts. V is TRBV12-3 or TRBV12-4 and J is TRBJ1-5; D ambiguous. Trimming removed 3 bases at V and 0 bases at J, with 3 bases between. CDR3 size: 13 residues. The CDR3: CASSFNSNQPQHF. CDR3 nucleotides: TGTGCCAGCAGTTTCAATAGCAATCAGCCCCAGCATTTT.

The chain employs TRBV27 and TRBJ1-2, with D hard to call. There are 11 residues in the CDR3. CDR1 is MNHEY, CDR2 SMNVEV, per germline (reference sequence). Trimming took off 8 bases at V and 4 bases at J, with 8 bases between the two ends. CDR3 DNA: TGTGCCAGCGGTGATTTCTATGGCTACACCTTC. It translates to CASGDFYGYTF.

This clonotype has a handful of counts. The V and J genes are TRBV20-1 and TRBJ2-1; 9 bases line up with TRBD2. The ends lost 1 base at V and 6 bases at J; junction bases unmatched: 4. The CDR3 totals 14 residues. The germline V gene has CDR1 DFQATT and CDR2 SNEGSKA (reference sequence). The CDR3 DNA sequence: TGCAGTGCTAGAGTTAGCGGGAGACCCAATGAGCAGTTCTTC. This sequence encodes CSARVSGRPNEQFF.

There are many counts of this clonotype. The V call is TRBV20-1, the J call TRBJ2-3; the match to TRBD1 covers 11 bases. The CDR3 extends over 16 amino acids. The germline V gene encodes CDR1 DFQATT and CDR2 SNEGSKA (reference sequence). After removal of 6 bases from V and 2 bases from J, the junction contained 10 bases not matched to a gene. The CDR3 spells CSATRDRGEATDTQYF. CDR3 coding DNA: TGCAGTGCAACTCGGGACAGGGGGGAGGCCACAGATACGCAGTATTTT.

This clonotype was seen repeatedly, ten times or more. The CDR3 here is CASSFGTPYNEQFF. The CDR3 coding sequence is TGTGCCAGCAGTTTCGGTACTCCTTACAATGAGCAGTTCTTC. The genes are TRBV12-3 or TRBV12-4 and TRBJ2-1; D unresolved. This CDR3 is 14 amino acids long. Trimming took 3 bases from V and 4 from J, leaving 10 bases between them.

This clonotype has ten or more counts. The rearrangement links TRBV12-3 or TRBV12-4 to TRBJ1-5; 8 bases align to TRBD1. The CDR3 sequence is 13 residues long. Germline trimming cut 6 bases from V and 7 bases from J; bases unmatched to any gene: 5. The CDR3 nucleotides read TGTGCCAGCAGCCCGACAGGGGTCCAGCCCCAGCATTTT. Its protein is CASSPTGVQPQHF.

The table lists this clonotype with a few counts. The chain joins TRBV28 to TRBJ2-7, with 13 positions matching TRBD2. The germline V gene has CDR1 MDHEN and CDR2 SYDVKM. J gave up 2 bases and V 3 bases, and 10 bases lay outside the gene matches. The CDR3 contains 18 residues. The CDR3 loop is CASSFTSGRARGAYEQYF. The CDR3 DNA is TGTGCCAGCAGTTTCACTAGCGGGAGGGCTCGGGGTGCCTACGAGCAGTACTTC.

This clonotype came up many times. The chain couples TRBV29-1 to TRBJ2-2, with 11 bases matching TRBD2. This CDR3 is 13 amino acids long. V gave up 6 bases and J gave up 5 bases; unmatched junction bases: 2. Germline CDR1 reads SQVTM; CDR2 reads ANQGSEA. CDR3 nucleotides: TGCAGCGTCCGGACTAGCGGGACCGGGGAGCTGTTTTTT. Translating it yields CSVRTSGTGELFF.

This clonotype showed up many times. The chain links TRBV28 to TRBJ2-7; TRBD1 might be the D (7 bases). Trimming left V 2 bases short and J 6 bases short, with 17 bases between. CDR1 MDHEN and CDR2 SYDVKM come from the germline V gene. This CDR3 contains 15 residues. CDR3 loop: CASSLAAGGLGEQYF. Written as DNA, the CDR3 is TGTGCCAGCAGTTTAGCGGCAGGGGGGTTAGGCGAGCAGTACTTC.

This clonotype came up a few times. This chain joins TRBV30 and TRBJ1-2, with D possibly being TRBD1 (6 bases). The CDR3 consists of 11 residues. Germline assignment: CDR1 GTSNPN and CDR2 SVGIG (reference sequence). The chain's CDR3 is CASDRLYGYTF. In DNA form, the CDR3 reads TGTGCTTCGGACAGACTCTATGGCTACACCTTC.

In this sample, this clonotype turned up a few times. This may stem from a read error, because a much larger clone lies one nucleotide away. The chain couples TRBV3-1 to TRBJ1-4; no clear D gene. Trimming removed 4 bases from V and 7 bases from J, with 4 bases in between. Germline CDR1 is LGHDT and CDR2 is YNNKEL (reference sequence). CDR3 size: 11 residues. The CDR3 DNA follows: TGTGCCAGCAGCCTGGCTGAAAAACTGTTTTTT. Its protein product is CASSLAEKLFF.

This clonotype was counted at least ten times. The genes are TRBV11-3 and TRBJ2-1; D gene unclear. The ends were cut back, 7 bases at V and 1 base at J, with 14 bases in the middle. Germline V gene data show CDR1 as SGHNT and CDR2 as YENEEA. This CDR3 has 15 residues. The CDR3 nucleotides read TGTGCCAGCACCCACGATTTTGGGTCCTACAATGAGCAGTTCTTC. The encoded protein is CASTHDFGSYNEQFF.

This clonotype was found many times. The chain links TRBV7-9 to TRBJ2-1; TRBD2 might be the D (5 bases). The V and J ends lost 7 bases and 6 bases respectively, with 7 bases between them. The CDR3 covers 11 residues. Germline V gives CDR1 SEHNR, CDR2 FQNEAQ (reference sequence). The chain's CDR3 is CASTRGNEQFF. DNA for the CDR3: TGTGCCAGCACCCGGGGCAATGAGCAGTTCTTC.

This chain connects TRBV6-5 to TRBJ1-4, with a weak D call TRBD1 (5 bases). Between the trimmed V and J ends, which lost 4 bases and 3 bases, there was a span of 9 bases. The CDR3 is 14 residues long. The V gene's germline CDR1 is MNHEY and CDR2 SVGAGI. DNA of the CDR3: TGTGCCAGCAGTTTCAGACAGCCTAATGAAAAACTGTTTTTT. It yields the protein CASSFRQPNEKLFF.

The CDR3 nucleotides read TGTGCCAGCAGTGGGGGTCTAGCGGGAGATCGTGAGCAGTTCTTC. Translating gives CASSGGLAGDREQFF. The V gene is TRBV6-1, the J gene TRBJ2-1, with TRBD2 matching 10 bases. The CDR3 has 15 amino acids. The germline V gene encodes CDR1 MNHNS and CDR2 SASEGT. The ends lost 4 bases at V and 9 bases at J; junction bases unmatched: 9.

The chain carries TRBV10-3 and TRBJ2-1; possibly TRBD1 or TRBD2 for D (5 bases each). The CDR3 has 16 residues. The ends were cut back, 9 bases at V and 5 bases at J, with 23 bases in the middle. CDR1 is ENHRY and CDR2 is SYGVKD in the germline V gene. In DNA form, the CDR3 reads TGTGCCATAAGGTGGGGGTTGATGACAGACCACAATGAGCAGTTCTTC. This sequence encodes CAIRWGLMTDHNEQFF.

This clonotype was counted many times. The rearrangement joins TRBV6-1 to TRBJ2-7; TRBD1 aligns across 9 bases. This CDR3 is built from 14 residues. V lost 5 bases and J lost 5; bases outside the gene matches: 7. Germline V gene lookup returns CDR1 MNHNS and CDR2 SASEGT. Written as DNA, the CDR3 is TGTGCCAGCAGTCCCGGGACAGGGATAAACGAGCAGTACTTC. Translated: CASSPGTGINEQYF.